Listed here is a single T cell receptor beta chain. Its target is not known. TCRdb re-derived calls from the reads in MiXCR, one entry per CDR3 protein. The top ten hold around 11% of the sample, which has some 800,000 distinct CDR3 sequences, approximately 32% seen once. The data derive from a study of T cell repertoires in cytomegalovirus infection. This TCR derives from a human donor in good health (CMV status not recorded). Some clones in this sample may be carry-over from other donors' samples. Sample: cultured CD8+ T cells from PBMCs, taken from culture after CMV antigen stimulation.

CDR3 DNA sequence: TGTGCCAGCAGCCCCCAAGGGGGGGCTGGGGAGACCCAGTACTTC. Its protein product is CASSPQGGAGETQYF. The chain is built from TRBV7-3 and TRBJ2-5, with D possibly matching TRBD2 (7 bases). Per germline, CDR1 SGHTA and CDR2 FQGTGA. This CDR3 is 15 amino acids long. V lost 5 bases and J 5 bases, leaving 18 bases between the germline ends. The full variable domain, in which reference TRBV7-3 and TRBJ2-5 provide the parts outside the CDR3, is GAGVSQTPSNKVTEKGKYVELRCDPISGHTALYWYRQSLGQGPEFLIYFQGTGAADDSGLPNDRFFAVRPEGSVSTLKIQRTERGDSAVYLCASSPQGGAGETQYFGPGTRLLVL.